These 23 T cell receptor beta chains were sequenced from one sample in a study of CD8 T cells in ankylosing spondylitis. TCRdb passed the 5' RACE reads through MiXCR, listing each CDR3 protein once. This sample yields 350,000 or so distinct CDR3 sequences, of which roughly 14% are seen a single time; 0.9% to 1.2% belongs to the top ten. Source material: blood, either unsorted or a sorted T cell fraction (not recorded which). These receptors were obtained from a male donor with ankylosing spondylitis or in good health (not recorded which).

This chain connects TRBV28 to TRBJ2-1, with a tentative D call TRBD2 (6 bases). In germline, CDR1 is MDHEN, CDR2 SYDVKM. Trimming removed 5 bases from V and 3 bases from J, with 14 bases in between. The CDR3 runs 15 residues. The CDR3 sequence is CASSRSGVVYNEQFF. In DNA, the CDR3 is TGTGCCAGCAGTAGGTCGGGAGTGGTCTACAATGAGCAGTTCTTC.

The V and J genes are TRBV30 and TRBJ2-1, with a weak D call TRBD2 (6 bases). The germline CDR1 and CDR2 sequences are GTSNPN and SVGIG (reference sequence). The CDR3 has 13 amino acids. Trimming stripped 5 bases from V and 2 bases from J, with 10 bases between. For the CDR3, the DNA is TGTGCCTGGGGTGCGGGGACCTACAATGAGCAGTTCTTC. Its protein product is CAWGAGTYNEQFF.

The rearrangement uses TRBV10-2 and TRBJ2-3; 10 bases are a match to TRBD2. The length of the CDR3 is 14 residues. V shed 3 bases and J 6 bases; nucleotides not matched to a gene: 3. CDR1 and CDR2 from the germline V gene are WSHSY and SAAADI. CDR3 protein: CASSDTSGTDTQYF. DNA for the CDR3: TGCGCCAGCAGTGACACTAGCGGGACCGATACGCAGTATTTT.

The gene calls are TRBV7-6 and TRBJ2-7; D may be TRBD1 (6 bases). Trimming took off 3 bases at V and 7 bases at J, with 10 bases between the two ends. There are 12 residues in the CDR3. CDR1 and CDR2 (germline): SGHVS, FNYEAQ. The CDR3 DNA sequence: TGTGCCAGCAGCTTCCCCCAGGGGGAGCAGTACTTC. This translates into CASSFPQGEQYF.

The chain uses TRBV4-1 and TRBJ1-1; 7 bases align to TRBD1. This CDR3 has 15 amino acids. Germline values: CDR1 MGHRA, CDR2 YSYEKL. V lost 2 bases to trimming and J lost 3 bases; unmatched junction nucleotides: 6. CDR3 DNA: TGCGCCAGCAGCCAAAAGAGCGACAGGGACACTGAAGCTTTCTTT. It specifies CASSQKSDRDTEAFF.

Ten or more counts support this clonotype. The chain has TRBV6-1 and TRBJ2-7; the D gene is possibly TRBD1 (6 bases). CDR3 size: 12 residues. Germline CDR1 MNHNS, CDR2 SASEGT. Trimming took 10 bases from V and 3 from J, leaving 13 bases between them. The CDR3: CAIRQDFYEQYF. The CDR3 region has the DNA TGTGCCATCAGACAGGACTTCTACGAGCAGTACTTC.

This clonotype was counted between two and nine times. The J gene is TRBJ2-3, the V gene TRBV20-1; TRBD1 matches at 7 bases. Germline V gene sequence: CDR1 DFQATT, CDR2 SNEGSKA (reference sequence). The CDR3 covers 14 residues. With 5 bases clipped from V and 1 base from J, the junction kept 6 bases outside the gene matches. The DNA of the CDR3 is TGCAGTGCTGGAAAAGGGGGCGGCACAGATACGCAGTATTTT. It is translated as CSAGKGGGTDTQYF.

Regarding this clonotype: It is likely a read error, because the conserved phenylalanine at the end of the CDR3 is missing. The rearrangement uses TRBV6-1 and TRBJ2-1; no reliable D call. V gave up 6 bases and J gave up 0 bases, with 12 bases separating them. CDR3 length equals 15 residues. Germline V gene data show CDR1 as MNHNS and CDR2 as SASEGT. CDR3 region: CASRATYSSYNEQFL. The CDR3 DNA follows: TGTGCCAGCAGGGCTACCTATAGCTCCTACAATGAGCAGTTCCTC.

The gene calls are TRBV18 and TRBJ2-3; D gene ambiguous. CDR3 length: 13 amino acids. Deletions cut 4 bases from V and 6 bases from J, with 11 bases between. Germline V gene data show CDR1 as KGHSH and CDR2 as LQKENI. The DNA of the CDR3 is TGTGCCAGCTCACGCAGCCGGAGCGATACGCAGTATTTT. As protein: CASSRSRSDTQYF.

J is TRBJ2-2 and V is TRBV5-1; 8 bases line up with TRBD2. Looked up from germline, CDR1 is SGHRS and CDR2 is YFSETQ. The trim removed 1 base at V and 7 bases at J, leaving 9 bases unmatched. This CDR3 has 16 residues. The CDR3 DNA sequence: TGCGCCAGCAGCTTGCGGGGACTAGGCGACGGCGGGGAGCTGTTTTTT. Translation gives CASSLRGLGDGGELFF.

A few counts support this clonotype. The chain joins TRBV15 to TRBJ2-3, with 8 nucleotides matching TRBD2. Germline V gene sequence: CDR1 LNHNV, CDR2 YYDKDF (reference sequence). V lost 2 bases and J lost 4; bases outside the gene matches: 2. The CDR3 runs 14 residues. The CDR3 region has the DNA TGTGCCACCAGCAGACTAGCGGGTGCAGATACGCAGTATTTT. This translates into CATSRLAGADTQYF.

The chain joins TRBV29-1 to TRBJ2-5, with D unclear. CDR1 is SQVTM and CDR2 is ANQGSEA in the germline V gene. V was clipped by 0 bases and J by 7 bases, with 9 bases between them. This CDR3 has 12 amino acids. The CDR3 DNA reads TGCAGCGTTGAAGAAAACCGAGGGACCCAGTACTTC. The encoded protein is CSVEENRGTQYF.

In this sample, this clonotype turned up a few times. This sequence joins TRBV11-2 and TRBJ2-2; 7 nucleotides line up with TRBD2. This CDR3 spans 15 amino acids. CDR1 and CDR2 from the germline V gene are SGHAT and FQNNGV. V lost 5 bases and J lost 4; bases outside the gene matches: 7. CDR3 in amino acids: CASSPGTTFTGELFF. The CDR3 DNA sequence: TGTGCCAGCAGCCCCGGGACTACTTTCACCGGGGAGCTGTTTTTT.

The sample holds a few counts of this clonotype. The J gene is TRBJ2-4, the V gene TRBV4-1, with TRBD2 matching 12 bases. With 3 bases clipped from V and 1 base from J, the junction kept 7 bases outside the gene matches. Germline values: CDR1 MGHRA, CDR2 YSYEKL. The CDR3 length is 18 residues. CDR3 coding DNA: TGCGCCAGCAGCCAGACTAGCGGGAGTGTTGCGGCCAAAAACATTCAGTACTTC. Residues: CASSQTSGSVAAKNIQYF.

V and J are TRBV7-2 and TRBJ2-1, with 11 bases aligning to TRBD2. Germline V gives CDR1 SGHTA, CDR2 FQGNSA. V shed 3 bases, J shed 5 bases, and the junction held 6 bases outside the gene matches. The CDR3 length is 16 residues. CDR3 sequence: CASSLATSGVHNEQFF. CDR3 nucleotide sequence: TGTGCCAGCAGCTTGGCGACTAGCGGGGTCCACAATGAGCAGTTCTTC.

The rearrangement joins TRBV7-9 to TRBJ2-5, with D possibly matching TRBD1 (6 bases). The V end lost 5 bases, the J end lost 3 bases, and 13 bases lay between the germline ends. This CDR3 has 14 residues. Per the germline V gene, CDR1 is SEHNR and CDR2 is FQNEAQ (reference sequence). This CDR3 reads CASSRTEPEETQYF. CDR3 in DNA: TGTGCCAGCAGCCGGACAGAACCCGAAGAGACCCAGTACTTC.

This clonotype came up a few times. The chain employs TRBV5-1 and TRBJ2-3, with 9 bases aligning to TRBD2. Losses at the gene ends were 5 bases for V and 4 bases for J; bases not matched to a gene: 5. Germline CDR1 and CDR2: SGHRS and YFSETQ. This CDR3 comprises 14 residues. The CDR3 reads CASRGSGGPDTQYF. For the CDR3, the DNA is TGCGCCAGCAGGGGTAGCGGGGGCCCAGATACGCAGTATTTT.

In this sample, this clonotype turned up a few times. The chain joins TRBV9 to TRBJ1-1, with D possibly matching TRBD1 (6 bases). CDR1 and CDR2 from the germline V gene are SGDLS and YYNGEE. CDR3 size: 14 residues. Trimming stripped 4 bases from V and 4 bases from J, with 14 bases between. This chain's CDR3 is CASSPRGAATEAFF. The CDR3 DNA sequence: TGTGCCAGCAGCCCGAGGGGGGCGGCCACTGAAGCTTTCTTT.

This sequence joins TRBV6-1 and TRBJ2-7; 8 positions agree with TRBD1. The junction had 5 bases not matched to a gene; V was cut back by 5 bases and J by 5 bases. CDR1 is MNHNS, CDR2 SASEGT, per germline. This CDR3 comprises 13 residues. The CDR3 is CASSRGQGHEQYF. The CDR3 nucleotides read TGTGCCAGCAGTAGAGGACAGGGCCACGAGCAGTACTTC.

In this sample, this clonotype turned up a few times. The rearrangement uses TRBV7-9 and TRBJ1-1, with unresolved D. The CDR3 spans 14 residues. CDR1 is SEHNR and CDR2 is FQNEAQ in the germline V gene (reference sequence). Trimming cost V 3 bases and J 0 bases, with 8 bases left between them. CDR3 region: CASSFGPMNTEAFF. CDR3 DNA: TGTGCCAGCAGCTTTGGCCCGATGAACACTGAAGCTTTCTTT.

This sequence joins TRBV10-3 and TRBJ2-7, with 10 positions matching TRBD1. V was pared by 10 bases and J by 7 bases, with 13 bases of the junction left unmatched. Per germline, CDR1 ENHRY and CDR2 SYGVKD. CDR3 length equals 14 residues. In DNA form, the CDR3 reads TGTGCCACTGACAGGGGGCTTGACACGGGTGAGCAGTACTTC. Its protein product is CATDRGLDTGEQYF.

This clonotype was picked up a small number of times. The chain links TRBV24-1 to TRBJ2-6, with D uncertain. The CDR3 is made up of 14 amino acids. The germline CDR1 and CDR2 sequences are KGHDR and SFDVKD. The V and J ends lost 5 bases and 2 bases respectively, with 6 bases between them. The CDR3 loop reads CATSGGTGANVLTF. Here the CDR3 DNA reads TGTGCCACCAGTGGTGGAACTGGGGCCAACGTCCTGACTTTC.

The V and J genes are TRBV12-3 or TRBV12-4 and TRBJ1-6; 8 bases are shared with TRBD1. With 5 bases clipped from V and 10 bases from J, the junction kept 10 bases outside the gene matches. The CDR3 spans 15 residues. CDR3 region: CASSLAGTGESPLHF. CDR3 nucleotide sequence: TGTGCCAGCAGTCTCGCCGGGACAGGTGAATCACCCCTCCACTTT.